These T cell receptor beta chains were read from a single sample in a study of post-analysis software for immune sequencing data. TCRdb recomputed calls from the PCR reads with MiXCR, one row per CDR3 protein. Of around 440,000 distinct CDR3 sequences in the sample, 45% were seen once. Sequencing used blood. These receptors came from a girl under 18 with multiple sclerosis. Each CDR3 is given with its conserved first and last residue. Each record gives: CDR3 protein, CDR3 DNA, D gene, clone size, V gene, J gene. A D gene is named only where the DNA matches it firmly. Some rows mark clone size as missing; the rest say once, few, many or name a class of expanded clone.

cdr3_aa: CASSLTGGNEQFF
cdr3_nt: TGTGCCAGCAGCTTAACAGGGGGCAATGAGCAGTTCTTC
d_call: -
clone_size: many
v_call: TRBV7-3
j_call: TRBJ2-1

cdr3_aa: CASSYRFGGTYGYTF
cdr3_nt: TGTGCCAGCAGTTACCGGTTTGGAGGGACCTATGGCTACACCTTC
d_call: -
clone_size: -
v_call: TRBV6-5
j_call: TRBJ1-2

cdr3_aa: CASSEAQQGFEAFF
cdr3_nt: TGTGCCAGCAGTGAAGCGCAACAGGGTTTTGAAGCTTTCTTT
d_call: -
clone_size: -
v_call: TRBV6-1
j_call: TRBJ1-1

cdr3_aa: CASSQGGGQSSYEQYF
cdr3_nt: TGTGCCAGCAGCCAAGGGGGCGGACAGAGCTCCTACGAGCAGTACTTC
d_call: -
clone_size: -
v_call: TRBV4-2
j_call: TRBJ2-7

cdr3_aa: CASSPSESRAYNEQFF
cdr3_nt: TGTGCCAGCTCACCTTCGGAGTCTAGGGCCTACAATGAGCAGTTCTTC
d_call: -
clone_size: -
v_call: TRBV18
j_call: TRBJ2-1

cdr3_aa: CSATPGAARNTEAFF
cdr3_nt: TGCAGTGCTACCCCCGGAGCGGCCAGGAACACTGAAGCTTTCTTT
d_call: -
clone_size: few
v_call: TRBV20-1
j_call: TRBJ1-1

cdr3_aa: CASSGYREGNTIYF
cdr3_nt: TGTGCCAGCAGCGGCTACAGGGAAGGAAACACCATATATTTT
d_call: -
clone_size: -
v_call: TRBV9
j_call: TRBJ1-3

cdr3_aa: CASRRVGNTEAFF
cdr3_nt: TGTGCCAGCAGGCGGGTGGGTAACACTGAAGCTTTCTTT
d_call: -
clone_size: -
v_call: TRBV12-3/TRBV12-4
j_call: TRBJ1-1

cdr3_aa: CASSHWVGLSYEQYF
cdr3_nt: TGCGCCAGCAGCCATTGGGTGGGACTGAGCTACGAGCAGTACTTC
d_call: -
clone_size: -
v_call: TRBV4-1
j_call: TRBJ2-7

cdr3_aa: CASEQGANTGELFF
cdr3_nt: TGCGCCAGCGAGCAGGGGGCGAACACTGGGGAGCTGTTTTTT
d_call: TRBD1
clone_size: -
v_call: TRBV5-1
j_call: TRBJ2-2

cdr3_aa: CATYGGSYEQYF
cdr3_nt: TGTGCCACCTACGGGGGTTCCTACGAGCAGTACTTC
d_call: -
clone_size: few
v_call: TRBV19
j_call: TRBJ2-7

cdr3_aa: CSEADTDTQYF
cdr3_nt: TGCAGTGAAGCGGACACAGATACGCAGTATTTT
d_call: -
clone_size: few
v_call: TRBV20-1
j_call: TRBJ2-3

cdr3_aa: CASSPTLTQSYEQYF
cdr3_nt: TGTGCCAGCAGCCCCACCCTGACCCAGTCCTACGAGCAGTACTTC
d_call: -
clone_size: few
v_call: TRBV9
j_call: TRBJ2-7

cdr3_aa: CASSGRPGTGGWGEKLFF
cdr3_nt: TGTGCCAGCAGCGGGCGTCCCGGGACAGGGGGTTGGGGTGAAAAACTGTTTTTT
d_call: TRBD1
clone_size: -
v_call: TRBV7-8
j_call: TRBJ1-4

cdr3_aa: CASSSGGQGKSSYEQYF
cdr3_nt: TGTGCCAGCAGTTCAGGAGGACAGGGCAAGAGCTCCTACGAGCAGTACTTC
d_call: TRBD1
clone_size: few
v_call: TRBV6-6
j_call: TRBJ2-7

cdr3_aa: CSARPKRGVETQYF
cdr3_nt: TGCAGTGCTAGGCCTAAGCGGGGGGTCGAGACCCAGTACTTC
d_call: TRBD2
clone_size: -
v_call: TRBV20-1
j_call: TRBJ2-5

cdr3_aa: CASSQDTSVATQYF
cdr3_nt: TGTGCCAGCAGCCAAGATACCTCGGTTGCGACCCAGTACTTC
d_call: -
clone_size: -
v_call: TRBV3-1
j_call: TRBJ2-5

cdr3_aa: CSARWAPQQDTQYF
cdr3_nt: TGCAGTGCTAGGTGGGCCCCCCAACAAGATACGCAGTATTTT
d_call: -
clone_size: -
v_call: TRBV20-1
j_call: TRBJ2-3

cdr3_aa: CASSSRLAGDFSYEQYF
cdr3_nt: TGCGCCAGCAGCTCTCGACTAGCGGGAGATTTCTCCTACGAGCAGTACTTC
d_call: TRBD2
clone_size: few
v_call: TRBV4-1
j_call: TRBJ2-7

cdr3_aa: CSVEGPNTEAFF
cdr3_nt: TGCAGCGTTGAAGGGCCCAACACTGAAGCTTTCTTT
d_call: -
clone_size: -
v_call: TRBV29-1
j_call: TRBJ1-1

cdr3_aa: CASSLGGRSNNEQFF
cdr3_nt: TGTGCCAGCAGCTTAGGCGGGAGGAGCAACAATGAGCAGTTCTTC
d_call: TRBD2
clone_size: -
v_call: TRBV7-9
j_call: TRBJ2-1

cdr3_aa: CASSPLLAGEGDTQYF
cdr3_nt: TGTGCCAGCAGCCCTCTCCTAGCGGGAGAGGGAGATACGCAGTATTTT
d_call: TRBD2
clone_size: once
v_call: TRBV14
j_call: TRBJ2-3

cdr3_aa: CSVSGGVNEKLFF
cdr3_nt: TGCAGTGTCTCCGGTGGAGTTAATGAAAAACTGTTTTTT
d_call: -
clone_size: -
v_call: TRBV20-1
j_call: TRBJ1-4

cdr3_aa: CASSSPGLATYGYTF
cdr3_nt: TGTGCCAGCAGCTCTCCGGGACTGGCAACCTATGGCTACACCTTC
d_call: -
clone_size: -
v_call: TRBV7-9
j_call: TRBJ1-2

cdr3_aa: CASSFKDGYEQYF
cdr3_nt: TGTGCCAGCAGCTTTAAGGACGGCTACGAGCAGTACTTC
d_call: -
clone_size: -
v_call: TRBV11-2
j_call: TRBJ2-7

cdr3_aa: CASRTAPETQYF
cdr3_nt: TGTGCCAGCAGGACTGCCCCAGAGACCCAGTACTTC
d_call: -
clone_size: few
v_call: TRBV2
j_call: TRBJ2-5

cdr3_aa: CASSQWTRLAGRSYNEQFF
cdr3_nt: TGCGCCAGCAGCCAATGGACCAGACTGGCGGGTCGCTCCTACAATGAGCAGTTCTTC
d_call: -
clone_size: -
v_call: TRBV4-1
j_call: TRBJ2-1

cdr3_aa: CASSHPGLAVGEQFF
cdr3_nt: TGTGCCAGCAGTCATCCGGGACTAGCGGTTGGTGAGCAGTTCTTC
d_call: TRBD2
clone_size: -
v_call: TRBV6-2/TRBV6-3
j_call: TRBJ2-1

cdr3_aa: CSAGTRDYNEQFF
cdr3_nt: TGCAGCGCCGGGACTAGGGACTACAATGAGCAGTTCTTC
d_call: TRBD2
clone_size: -
v_call: TRBV29-1
j_call: TRBJ2-1

cdr3_aa: CASSDSGTAEAFF
cdr3_nt: TGTGCCAGCAGCGACTCTGGGACGGCTGAAGCTTTCTTT
d_call: -
clone_size: -
v_call: TRBV7-3
j_call: TRBJ1-1

cdr3_aa: CASSYPQIPLAGGQNEQFF
cdr3_nt: TGTGCCAGCAGTTACCCCCAAATTCCACTAGCGGGAGGGCAAAATGAGCAGTTCTTC
d_call: TRBD2
clone_size: -
v_call: TRBV12-3/TRBV12-4
j_call: TRBJ2-1

cdr3_aa: CASSHVDGGGQLTNEQFF
cdr3_nt: TGCGCCAGCAGCCACGTCGATGGGGGGGGACAACTTACGAATGAGCAGTTCTTC
d_call: -
clone_size: few
v_call: TRBV5-1
j_call: TRBJ2-1

cdr3_aa: CSAGHANTGELFF
cdr3_nt: TGCAGTGCCGGACACGCGAACACCGGGGAGCTGTTTTTT
d_call: -
clone_size: -
v_call: TRBV20-1
j_call: TRBJ2-2

cdr3_aa: CASSLLLAAKTDTQYF
cdr3_nt: TGTGCCAGCAGCCTCCTACTAGCGGCTAAAACAGATACGCAGTATTTT
d_call: TRBD2
clone_size: -
v_call: TRBV14
j_call: TRBJ2-3

cdr3_aa: CASSLVGGESSYEQYF
cdr3_nt: TGTGCCAGCAGCTTAGTTGGAGGCGAAAGCTCCTACGAGCAGTACTTC
d_call: -
clone_size: -
v_call: TRBV7-9
j_call: TRBJ2-7

cdr3_aa: CASSQGGGTYEQYF
cdr3_nt: TGCGCCAGCAGCCAAGGCGGGGGGACCTACGAGCAGTACTTC
d_call: TRBD2
clone_size: -
v_call: TRBV4-1
j_call: TRBJ2-7

cdr3_aa: CASSSGSEQFF
cdr3_nt: TGTGCCAGCAGTAGCGGGAGTGAGCAGTTCTTC
d_call: TRBD2
clone_size: -
v_call: TRBV27
j_call: TRBJ2-1

cdr3_aa: CASSAGGAAMGEQYF
cdr3_nt: TGTGCCAGCAGTGCAGGGGGAGCGGCAATGGGCGAGCAGTACTTC
d_call: TRBD1
clone_size: few
v_call: TRBV9
j_call: TRBJ2-7

cdr3_aa: CASRARQPVNEKLFF
cdr3_nt: TGTGCCAGTAGGGCCCGACAGCCAGTTAATGAAAAACTGTTTTTT
d_call: -
clone_size: few
v_call: TRBV19
j_call: TRBJ1-4

cdr3_aa: CASSPPLSSTDTQYF
cdr3_nt: TGTGCCAGCAGCCCCCCTCTTTCGAGCACAGATACGCAGTATTTT
d_call: -
clone_size: -
v_call: TRBV9
j_call: TRBJ2-3

cdr3_aa: CASSFPGLAGYNEQYF
cdr3_nt: TGTGCCAGCAGCTTTCCGGGACTAGCGGGATACAATGAGCAGTACTTC
d_call: TRBD2
clone_size: -
v_call: TRBV5-6
j_call: TRBJ2-7

cdr3_aa: CNYRGRREKLFF
cdr3_nt: TGCAACTACAGGGGGCGTCGGGAAAAACTGTTTTTT
d_call: TRBD1
clone_size: few
v_call: TRBV29-1
j_call: TRBJ1-4

cdr3_aa: CASRMDSDGYTF
cdr3_nt: TGTGCCAGCAGAATGGACAGCGATGGCTACACCTTC
d_call: -
clone_size: -
v_call: TRBV27
j_call: TRBJ1-2

cdr3_aa: CSVDERGGYTF
cdr3_nt: TGCAGCGTTGATGAGAGAGGGGGCTACACCTTC
d_call: -
clone_size: -
v_call: TRBV29-1
j_call: TRBJ1-2

cdr3_aa: CASSEDSRGGTEAFF
cdr3_nt: TGTGCCAGCAGTGAAGACTCCAGGGGCGGCACTGAAGCTTTCTTT
d_call: -
clone_size: few
v_call: TRBV6-1
j_call: TRBJ1-1

cdr3_aa: CASSLRTGGRMGTDTQYF
cdr3_nt: TGTGCCAGCAGTTTACGGACAGGGGGAAGGATGGGTACAGATACGCAGTATTTT
d_call: TRBD1
clone_size: -
v_call: TRBV28
j_call: TRBJ2-3

cdr3_aa: CASSLSLAGLSGELFF
cdr3_nt: TGTGCCAGCAGTTTAAGTTTAGCGGGTCTATCCGGGGAGCTGTTTTTT
d_call: TRBD2
clone_size: -
v_call: TRBV27
j_call: TRBJ2-2

cdr3_aa: CSARDPHQAVYEQYF
cdr3_nt: TGCAGTGCTAGAGATCCCCACCAGGCGGTCTACGAGCAGTACTTC
d_call: -
clone_size: many
v_call: TRBV20-1
j_call: TRBJ2-7

cdr3_aa: CASSLGLAGVDEQYF
cdr3_nt: TGTGCCAGCAGCTTGGGACTAGCGGGAGTCGACGAGCAGTACTTC
d_call: TRBD2
clone_size: few
v_call: TRBV7-3
j_call: TRBJ2-7

cdr3_aa: CASSLSEHYGYTF
cdr3_nt: TGTGCCAGCAGTTTATCAGAGCACTATGGCTACACCTTC
d_call: -
clone_size: -
v_call: TRBV12-3/TRBV12-4
j_call: TRBJ1-2